This section outlines one T cell receptor beta chain sequence together with its context. Its antigen is undetermined. A read error may account for a junction end that differs from germline. This sample's RNA came from whole unsorted tissue. CDR3 length: 16 amino acids. Germline CDR1 and CDR2: MNHEY and SVGAGI. The sample is drawn from a study of tumor and adjacent non-tumor tissue in lung cancer. Whole-study findings and limits: Tumor tissue had significantly higher TCR diversity than normal lung. Patients with more diverse tumor TCRs had worse survival.

The library came from three nested PCR rounds adapted from ARM-PCR protocols. TCRdb re-called the multiplex PCR reads with MiXCR, one entry per CDR3 protein. The sample yields 75,000 to 95,000 distinct CDR3 sequences, about 72% seen once. The sample comprised lung tumor tissue. This receptor was taken from a man aged 60-69 years with non-small cell lung cancer. The rearrangement joins TRBV6-5 to TRBJ1-1; D is perhaps TRBD1 (6 bases). The CDR3 bases are TGTGCCTGCAGTTACGGTCAGGGGATCATGAACACTGAACCTTTCTTT. Translation gives CACSYGQGIMNTEPFF.